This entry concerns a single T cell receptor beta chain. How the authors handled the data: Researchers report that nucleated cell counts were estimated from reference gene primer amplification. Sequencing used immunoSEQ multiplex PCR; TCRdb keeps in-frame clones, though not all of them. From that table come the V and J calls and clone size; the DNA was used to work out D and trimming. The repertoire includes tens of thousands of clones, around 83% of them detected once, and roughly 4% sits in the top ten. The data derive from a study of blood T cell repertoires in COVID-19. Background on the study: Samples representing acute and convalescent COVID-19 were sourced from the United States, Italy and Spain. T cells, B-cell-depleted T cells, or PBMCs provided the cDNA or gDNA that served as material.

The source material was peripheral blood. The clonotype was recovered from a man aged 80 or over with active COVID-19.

CDR3 sequence (DNA): TGCGCCAGCAGCCAGCTGGGACAGTACAATGAGCAGTTCTTC. Amino acid sequence: CASSQLGQYNEQFF. The rearrangement joins TRBV4-3 to TRBJ2-1; 7 bases align to TRBD1. This CDR3 has 14 amino acids. V lost 3 bases and J lost 4; bases outside the gene matches: 3. CDR1 is LGHNA and CDR2 is YSLEER in the germline V gene.